This T cell receptor (beta chain) came from a study of low-dose radiotherapy and immunotherapy resistance in tumors. The overall study: Cyclophosphamide was given intravenously at 200 mg/m2 every two weeks, and each dose came one day before radiation and immunotherapy. Patients were on oral aspirin 300 mg taken daily for four cycles from cycle 1 day 1.

TRAV and TRBV primers primed cDNA for both TCRalpha and TCRbeta. The PCR that amplified TCRs ran for approximately 18 cycles, relying on a constant-region primer and a V-primer adapter. MiXCR was run by TCRdb on the reads, yielding one entry per CDR3 protein. This sample has about 60,000 distinct CDR3 sequences, with less than 25% found just once. This clonotype was seen at least ten times. Noted time point: before trial treatment. Low-dose radiotherapy, low-dose cyclophosphamide, aspirin, ipilimumab and nivolumab were all given to the donors. Eligibility was restricted to patients presenting with advanced solid tumors that lacked tumor-infiltrating lymphocytes. V shed 2 bases and J shed 5 bases, with 15 bases lying between them. The CDR3 is made up of 14 amino acids. Germline V lookup: CDR1 SQVTM, CDR2 ANQGSEA.

This clonotype originated in a male donor with prostate cancer. The chain combines TRBV29-1 with TRBJ2-5; D is uncertain. The specimen comprised PBMCs, sampled before treatment. The CDR3 region has the DNA TGCAGCGTTGAAAGTAGGGTGGGGAAGGAGACCCAGTACTTC. This encodes CSVESRVGKETQYF.